Listed below are T cell receptor beta chains from one sample, sequenced in a study of blood T cells in healthy people across ages. TCRdb itself ran the 5' RACE reads through MiXCR, one entry per CDR3 protein. Of about 1.8 million distinct CDR3 sequences in the sample, around 48% are singletons; the top ten hold less than 2.5%. Source material: blood. Receptor source: a woman in her thirties or forties in good health. Each CDR3 is given with its conserved first and last residue.

CDR3 protein: CASSWANSLSGYTF
J gene: TRBJ1-2
V gene: TRBV27

CDR3 protein: CGATGQDSYNEQFF
J gene: TRBJ2-1
V gene: TRBV20-1

CDR3 protein: CASRRGLASEQYF
J gene: TRBJ2-7
V gene: TRBV12-3/TRBV12-4

CDR3 protein: CASSPTGRTGTEAFF
J gene: TRBJ1-1
V gene: TRBV6-5

CDR3 protein: CAISGGSTEAFF
J gene: TRBJ1-1
V gene: TRBV10-3

CDR3 protein: CASSDSRAGDNQPQHF
J gene: TRBJ1-5
V gene: TRBV25-1

CDR3 protein: CAGGPGQGTGANVLTF
J gene: TRBJ2-6
V gene: TRBV12-5

CDR3 protein: CVSSAPDRLSYNEQFF
J gene: TRBJ2-1
V gene: TRBV6-5

CDR3 protein: CASSSSHHPYPQHF
J gene: TRBJ1-5
V gene: TRBV6-2/TRBV6-3

CDR3 protein: CASSFGSQSYEQYF
J gene: TRBJ2-7
V gene: TRBV11-2

CDR3 protein: CSVGPGLGGETQYF
J gene: TRBJ2-5
V gene: TRBV29-1

CDR3 protein: CASRTTRANVLTF
J gene: TRBJ2-6
V gene: TRBV27

CDR3 protein: CAGGGYEPGHEQFF
J gene: TRBJ2-1
V gene: TRBV6-1

CDR3 protein: CASSYLGATSYGYTF
J gene: TRBJ1-2
V gene: TRBV6-5

CDR3 protein: CASSRAAGRSNEKLFF
J gene: TRBJ1-4
V gene: TRBV7-2

CDR3 protein: CASSSRIREYEQYF
J gene: TRBJ2-7
V gene: TRBV7-9

CDR3 protein: CASSGSDRTRRETQYF
J gene: TRBJ2-5
V gene: TRBV9

CDR3 protein: CSARVVTQSSYNEQFF
J gene: TRBJ2-1
V gene: TRBV20-1

CDR3 protein: CSPFQGTGHTEAFF
J gene: TRBJ1-1
V gene: TRBV20-1

CDR3 protein: CASSSPGTGRTETQYF
J gene: TRBJ2-5
V gene: TRBV7-8

CDR3 protein: CSATNRGDYEQYF
J gene: NA
V gene: TRBV20-1

CDR3 protein: CAISKTQDGSSYEQYF
J gene: TRBJ2-7
V gene: TRBV10-3

CDR3 protein: CSAAPGRGRTDTQYF
J gene: TRBJ2-3
V gene: TRBV20-1

CDR3 protein: CASSASWSGDEQFF
J gene: TRBJ2-1
V gene: TRBV27

CDR3 protein: CASSSLFSSGYEQYF
J gene: TRBJ2-7
V gene: TRBV7-2

CDR3 protein: CASSLAASGQETQYF
J gene: TRBJ2-5
V gene: TRBV13

CDR3 protein: CASSEARWRGEQYF
J gene: TRBJ2-5
V gene: TRBV6-1

CDR3 protein: CASSSSDRFTDTQYF
J gene: TRBJ2-3
V gene: TRBV6-6

CDR3 protein: CSARPRGLMETQYF
J gene: TRBJ2-5
V gene: TRBV20-1

CDR3 protein: CASSEGSERGEQYF
J gene: TRBJ2-4
V gene: TRBV12-3/TRBV12-4

CDR3 protein: CASHLTGSWETQYF
J gene: TRBJ2-5
V gene: TRBV12-3/TRBV12-4

CDR3 protein: CSARHFGGYEQFF
J gene: TRBJ2-1
V gene: TRBV20-1

CDR3 protein: CASSPRDRGANEQFF
J gene: TRBJ2-1
V gene: TRBV13

CDR3 protein: CASSRLGAETHNEQFF
J gene: TRBJ2-1
V gene: TRBV6-5

CDR3 protein: CASEAGGPADTQYF
J gene: TRBJ2-3
V gene: TRBV24-1

CDR3 protein: CASSLVALSSSYNSPLHF
J gene: TRBJ1-6
V gene: TRBV7-9

CDR3 protein: CSVEEKRGGPWYEQYF
J gene: TRBJ2-7
V gene: TRBV29-1

CDR3 protein: CASNSGTPISGANVLTF
J gene: TRBJ2-6
V gene: TRBV5-1

CDR3 protein: CASSLFLDRGLVSNTEAFF
J gene: TRBJ1-1
V gene: TRBV5-6

CDR3 protein: CASSQDRLAGRYGYTF
J gene: TRBJ1-2
V gene: TRBV3-1

CDR3 protein: CASRVTGSYEQYF
J gene: TRBJ2-7
V gene: TRBV12-3/TRBV12-4

CDR3 protein: CASSLDYSGANVLTF
J gene: TRBJ2-6
V gene: TRBV5-1

CDR3 protein: CASSFEGIGLNEQYF
J gene: TRBJ2-7
V gene: TRBV7-2

CDR3 protein: CSVAVVDTQYF
J gene: TRBJ2-3
V gene: TRBV29-1